The sequence of this T cell receptor beta chain was determined in a study (TCRdb year 2016). V is pared back by 0 bases and J by 6 bases, with 5 bases lying between the germline termini. The CDR3 runs 12 amino acids, cysteine and phenylalanine included. The kept DNA is CDR3 alone, 36 bases in frame from the first base. CDR1 and CDR2 are read off the germline V gene (reference sequence) as DFQATT and SNEGSKA. The method was RT-PCR. The data were produced on an Illumina MiSeq. TCRdb reanalyzed the raw reads on its own, using fastp at Q25 for trimming and MiXCR for clone calling, and kept in-frame beta chains. A single entry per CDR3 protein holds the most common genes and DNA from its merged rows. The sample records hundreds of thousands of distinct CDR3 sequences, approximately 14% of which are singletons. The ten largest clonotypes hold 3.6% of the sample. This clonotype was recorded a few times. No antigen is known for it. No base quality information exists; no much larger clone differs at one position.

The sequencing sample was made of memory CD4+ T cells from blood. This chain joins TRBV20-1 to TRBJ2-2, with the D gene uncertain. The TCR sequence derives from a female donor in good health, serving as a healthy control. The CDR3: CSAREGPGELFF. The nucleotides are TGCAGTGCTAGAGAGGGTCCCGGGGAGCTGTTTTTT.